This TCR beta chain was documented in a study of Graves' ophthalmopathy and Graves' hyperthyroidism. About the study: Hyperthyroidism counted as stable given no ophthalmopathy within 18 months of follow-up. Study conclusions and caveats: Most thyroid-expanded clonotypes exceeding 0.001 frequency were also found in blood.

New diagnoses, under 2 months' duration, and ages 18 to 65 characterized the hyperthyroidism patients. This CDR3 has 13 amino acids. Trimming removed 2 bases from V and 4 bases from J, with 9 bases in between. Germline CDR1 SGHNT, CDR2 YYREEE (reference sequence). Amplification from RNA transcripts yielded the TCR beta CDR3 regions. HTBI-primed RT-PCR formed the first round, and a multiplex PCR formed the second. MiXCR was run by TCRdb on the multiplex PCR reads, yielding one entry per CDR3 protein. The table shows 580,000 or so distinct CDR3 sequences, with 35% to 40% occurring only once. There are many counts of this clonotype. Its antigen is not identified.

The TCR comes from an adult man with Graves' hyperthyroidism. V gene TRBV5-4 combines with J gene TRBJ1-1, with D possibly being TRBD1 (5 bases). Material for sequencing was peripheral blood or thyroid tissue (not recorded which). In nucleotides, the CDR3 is TGTGCCAGCAGCTTCCTGGGGGGCACTGAAGCTTTCTTT. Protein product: CASSFLGGTEAFF.